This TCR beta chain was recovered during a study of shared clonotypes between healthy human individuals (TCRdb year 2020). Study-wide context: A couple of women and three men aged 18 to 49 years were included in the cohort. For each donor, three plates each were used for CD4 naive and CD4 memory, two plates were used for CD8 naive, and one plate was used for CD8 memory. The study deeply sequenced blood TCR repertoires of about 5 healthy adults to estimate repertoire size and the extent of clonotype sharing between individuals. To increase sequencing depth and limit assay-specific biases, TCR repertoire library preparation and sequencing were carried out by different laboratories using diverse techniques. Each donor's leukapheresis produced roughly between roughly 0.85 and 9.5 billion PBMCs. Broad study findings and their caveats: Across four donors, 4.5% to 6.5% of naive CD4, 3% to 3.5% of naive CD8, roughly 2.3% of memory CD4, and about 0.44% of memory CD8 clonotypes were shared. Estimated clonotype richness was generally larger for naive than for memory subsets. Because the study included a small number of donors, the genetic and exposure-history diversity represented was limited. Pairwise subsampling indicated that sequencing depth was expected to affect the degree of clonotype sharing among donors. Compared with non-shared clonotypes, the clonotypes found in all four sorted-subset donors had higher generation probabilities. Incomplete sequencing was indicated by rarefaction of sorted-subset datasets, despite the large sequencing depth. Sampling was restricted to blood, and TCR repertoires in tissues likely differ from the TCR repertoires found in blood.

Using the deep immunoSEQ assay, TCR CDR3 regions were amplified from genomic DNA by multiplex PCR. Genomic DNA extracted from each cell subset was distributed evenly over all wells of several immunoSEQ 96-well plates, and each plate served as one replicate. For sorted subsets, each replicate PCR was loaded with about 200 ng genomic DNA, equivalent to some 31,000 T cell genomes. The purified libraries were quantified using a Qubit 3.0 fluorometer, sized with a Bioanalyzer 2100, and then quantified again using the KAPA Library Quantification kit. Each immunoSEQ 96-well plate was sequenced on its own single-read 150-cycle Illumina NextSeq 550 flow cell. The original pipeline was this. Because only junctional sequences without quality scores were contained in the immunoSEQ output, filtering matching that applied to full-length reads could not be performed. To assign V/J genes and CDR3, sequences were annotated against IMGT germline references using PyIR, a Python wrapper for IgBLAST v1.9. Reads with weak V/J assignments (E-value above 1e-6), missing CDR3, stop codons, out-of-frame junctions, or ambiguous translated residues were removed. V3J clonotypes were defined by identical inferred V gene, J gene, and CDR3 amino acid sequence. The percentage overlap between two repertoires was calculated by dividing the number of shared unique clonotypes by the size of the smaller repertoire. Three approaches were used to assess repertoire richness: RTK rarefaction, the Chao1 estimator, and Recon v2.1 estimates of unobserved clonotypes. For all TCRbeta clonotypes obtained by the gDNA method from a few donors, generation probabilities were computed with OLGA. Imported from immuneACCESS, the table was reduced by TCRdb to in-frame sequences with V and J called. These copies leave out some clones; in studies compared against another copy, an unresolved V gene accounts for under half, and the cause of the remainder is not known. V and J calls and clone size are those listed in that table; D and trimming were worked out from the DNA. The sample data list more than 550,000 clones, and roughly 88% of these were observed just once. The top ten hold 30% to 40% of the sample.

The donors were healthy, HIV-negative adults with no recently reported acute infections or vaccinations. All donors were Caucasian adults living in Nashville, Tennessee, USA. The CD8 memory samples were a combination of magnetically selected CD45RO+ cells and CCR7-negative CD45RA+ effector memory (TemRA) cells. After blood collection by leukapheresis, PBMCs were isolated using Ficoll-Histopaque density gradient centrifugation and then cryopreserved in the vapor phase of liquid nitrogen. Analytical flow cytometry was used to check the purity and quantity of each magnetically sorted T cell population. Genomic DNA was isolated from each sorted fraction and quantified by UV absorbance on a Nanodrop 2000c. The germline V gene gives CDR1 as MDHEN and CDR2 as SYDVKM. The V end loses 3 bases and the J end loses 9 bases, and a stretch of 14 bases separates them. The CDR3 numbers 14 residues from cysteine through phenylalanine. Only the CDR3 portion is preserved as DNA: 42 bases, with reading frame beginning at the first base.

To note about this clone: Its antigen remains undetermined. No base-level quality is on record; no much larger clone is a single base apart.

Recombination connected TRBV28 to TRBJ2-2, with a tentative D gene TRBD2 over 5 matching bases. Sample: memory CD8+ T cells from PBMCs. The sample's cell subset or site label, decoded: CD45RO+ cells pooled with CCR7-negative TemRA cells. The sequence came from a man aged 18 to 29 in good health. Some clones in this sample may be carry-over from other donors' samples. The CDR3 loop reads CASSFGVGSRELFF. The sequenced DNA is TGTGCCAGCAGTTTTGGGGTGGGGAGCAGGGAGCTGTTTTTT.